A single sample is the source of the 9 T cell receptor beta chains below, sequenced in a study of blood T cell repertoires in COVID-19. The repertoire was sequenced with immunoSEQ multiplex PCR; TCRdb's copy has only in-frame clones and lacks some. The sample consists of more than 85,000 clones, around nine tenths of them appearing once. Input material: peripheral blood. The receptors were gathered from a man between 65 and 85 years old with acute or convalescent COVID-19.

This clone was recorded once. V and J are TRBV6-5 and TRBJ2-4; 9 bases fit TRBD1. CDR1 MNHEY and CDR2 SVGAGI come from the germline V gene. This CDR3 spans 14 amino acids. The V segment lost 0 bases and the J segment 6 bases; nucleotides outside the gene matches: 0. The CDR3 bases are TGTGCCAGCAGTTACTCGGGACAGGGAAACATTCAGTACTTC. It specifies CASSYSGQGNIQYF.

This chain connects TRBV6-5 to TRBJ2-7; 7 nucleotides match TRBD2. Germline V gene sequence: CDR1 MNHEY, CDR2 SVGAGI. V lost 7 bases to trimming and J lost 4 bases; unmatched junction nucleotides: 13. The CDR3 has 15 residues. CDR3 nucleotide sequence: TGTGCCAGCACCGTGAGCGGGGACCTAATTTACGAGCAGTACGTC. Translation: CASTVSGDLIYEQYV.

The J gene is TRBJ2-5, the V gene TRBV29-1; D may be TRBD2 (7 bases). Germline CDR1 reads SQVTM; CDR2 reads ANQGSEA. This CDR3 comprises 12 residues. The V and J ends lost 6 bases and 4 bases respectively, with 12 bases between them. The CDR3 reads CSVSGEGETQYF. CDR3 sequence (DNA): TGCAGCGTCTCAGGGGAGGGAGAGACCCAGTACTTC.

CDR3 region: CSVEKGTGSYEQYF. The CDR3 nucleotides read TGCAGCGTTGAGAAAGGGACAGGCTCCTACGAGCAGTACTTC. V usage is TRBV29-1 and J usage is TRBJ2-7, with 8 nucleotides matching TRBD1. Germline CDR1 is SQVTM and CDR2 is ANQGSEA. CDR3 length: 14 amino acids. V lost 3 bases, J lost 0 bases, and 4 bases stayed unmatched.

The gene calls are TRBV19 and TRBJ2-3, with D maybe TRBD1 (6 bases). CDR1 LNHDA and CDR2 SQIVND come from the germline V gene (reference sequence). V was cut by 5 bases and J by 4 bases, with 16 bases left in between. The CDR3 runs to 15 residues. CDR3: CASSPQTGYADTQYF. The DNA for the CDR3 is TGTGCCAGTAGTCCCCAAACAGGGTACGCAGATACGCAGTATTTT.

In this sample, this clone turned up once. This chain connects TRBV6-5 to TRBJ2-1; weak D call: TRBD1 (5 bases). The CDR3 length is 15 residues. Trimming removed 2 bases from V and 4 bases from J, with 12 bases in between. CDR1 and CDR2 (germline): MNHEY, SVGAGI. CDR3 coding DNA: TGTGCCAGCAGTTACGATTTCGCAGGGTACAATGAGCAGTTCTTC. Encoded protein: CASSYDFAGYNEQFF.

V is TRBV28 and J is TRBJ1-1, with D possibly being TRBD1 (5 bases). CDR3 size: 11 residues. CDR1 and CDR2 from the germline V gene are MDHEN and SYDVKM. The ends were cut back, 7 bases at V and 8 bases at J, with 11 bases in the middle. The CDR3, as DNA: TGTGCCAGCACCACGGGGGGAGAAGCTTTCTTT. It translates to CASTTGGEAFF.

The rearrangement uses TRBV19 and TRBJ1-5, with a tentative D call TRBD1 (6 bases). Germline V lookup: CDR1 LNHDA, CDR2 SQIVND (reference sequence). Trimming left V 9 bases short and J 3 bases short, with 18 bases between. The CDR3 spans 15 residues. CDR3 amino acids: CARGRSGGHNQPQHF. As DNA, the CDR3 is TGTGCCAGAGGCCGCTCGGGGGGCCACAATCAGCCCCAGCATTTT.

This chain connects TRBV19 to TRBJ1-5, with D hard to call. CDR3 size: 15 residues. Trimming removed 1 base at V and 0 bases at J, with 7 bases between. Germline values: CDR1 LNHDA, CDR2 SQIVND (reference sequence). The CDR3 region has the DNA TGTGCCAGTAGTATAGGGAGCTTTAGCAATCAGCCCCAGCATTTT. It codes for CASSIGSFSNQPQHF.